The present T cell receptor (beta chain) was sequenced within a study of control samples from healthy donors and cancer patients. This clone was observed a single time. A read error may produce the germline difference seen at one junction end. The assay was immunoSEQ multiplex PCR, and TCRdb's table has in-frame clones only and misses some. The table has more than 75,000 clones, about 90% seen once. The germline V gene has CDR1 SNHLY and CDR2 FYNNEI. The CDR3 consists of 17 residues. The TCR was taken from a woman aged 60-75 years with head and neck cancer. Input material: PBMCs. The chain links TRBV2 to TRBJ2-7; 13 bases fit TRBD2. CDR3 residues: CASREEGLAGELNEQYF. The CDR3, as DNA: TGTGCCAGCAGGGAAGAAGGACTAGCGGGAGAGCTAAACGAGCAGTACTTC. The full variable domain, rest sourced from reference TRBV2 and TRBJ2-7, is EPEVTQTPSHQVTQMGQEVILRCVPISNHLYFYWYRQILGQKVEFLVSFYNNEISEKSEIFDDQFSVERPDGSNFTLKIRSTKLEDSAMYFCASREEGLAGELNEQYFGPGTRLTVT.